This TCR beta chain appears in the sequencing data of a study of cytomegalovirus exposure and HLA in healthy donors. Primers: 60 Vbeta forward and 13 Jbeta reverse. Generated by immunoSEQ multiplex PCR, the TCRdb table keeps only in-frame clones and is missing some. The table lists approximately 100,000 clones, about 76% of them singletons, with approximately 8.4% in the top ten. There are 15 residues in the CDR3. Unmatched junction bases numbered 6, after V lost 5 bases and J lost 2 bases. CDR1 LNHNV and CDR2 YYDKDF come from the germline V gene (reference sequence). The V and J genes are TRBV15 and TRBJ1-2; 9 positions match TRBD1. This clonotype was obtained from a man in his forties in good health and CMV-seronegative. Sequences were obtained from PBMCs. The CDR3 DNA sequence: TGTGCCACCAGCGCGTGGACAGGGGAAAACTATGGCTACACCTTC. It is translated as CATSAWTGENYGYTF.